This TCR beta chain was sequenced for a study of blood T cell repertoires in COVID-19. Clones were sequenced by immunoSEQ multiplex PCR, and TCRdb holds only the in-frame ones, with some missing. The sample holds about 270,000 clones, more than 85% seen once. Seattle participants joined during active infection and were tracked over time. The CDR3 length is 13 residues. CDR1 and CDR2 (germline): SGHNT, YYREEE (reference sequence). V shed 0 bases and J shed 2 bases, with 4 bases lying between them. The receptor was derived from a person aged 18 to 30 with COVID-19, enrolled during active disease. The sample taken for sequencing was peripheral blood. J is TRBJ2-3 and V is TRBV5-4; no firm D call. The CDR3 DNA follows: TGTGCCAGCAGCTTGGCCTACACAGATACGCAGTATTTT. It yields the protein CASSLAYTDTQYF.